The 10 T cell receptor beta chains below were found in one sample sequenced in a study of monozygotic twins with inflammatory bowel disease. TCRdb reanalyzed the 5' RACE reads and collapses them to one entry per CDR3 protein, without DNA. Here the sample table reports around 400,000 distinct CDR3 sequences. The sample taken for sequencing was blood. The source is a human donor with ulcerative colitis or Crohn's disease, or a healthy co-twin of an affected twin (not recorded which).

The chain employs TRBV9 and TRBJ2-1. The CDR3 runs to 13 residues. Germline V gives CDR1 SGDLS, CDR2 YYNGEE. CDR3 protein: CASSATEYNEQFF.

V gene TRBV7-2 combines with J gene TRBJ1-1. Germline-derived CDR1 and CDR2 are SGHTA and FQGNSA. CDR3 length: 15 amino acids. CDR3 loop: CASSLGAAAKTEAFF.

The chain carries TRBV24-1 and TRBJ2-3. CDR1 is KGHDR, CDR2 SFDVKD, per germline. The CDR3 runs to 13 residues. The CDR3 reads CATSGQGTDTQYF.

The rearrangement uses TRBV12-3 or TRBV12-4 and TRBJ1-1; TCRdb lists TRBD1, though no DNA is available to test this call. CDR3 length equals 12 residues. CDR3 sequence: CASSLGGQKAFF.

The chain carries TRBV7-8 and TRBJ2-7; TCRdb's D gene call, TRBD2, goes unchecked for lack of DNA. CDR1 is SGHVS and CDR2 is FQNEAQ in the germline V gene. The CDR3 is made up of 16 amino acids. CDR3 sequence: CASSPSMTSGNYEQYF.

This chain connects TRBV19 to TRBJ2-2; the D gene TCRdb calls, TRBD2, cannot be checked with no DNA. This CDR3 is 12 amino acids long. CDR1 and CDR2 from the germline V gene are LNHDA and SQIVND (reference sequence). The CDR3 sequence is CASLALGGELFF.

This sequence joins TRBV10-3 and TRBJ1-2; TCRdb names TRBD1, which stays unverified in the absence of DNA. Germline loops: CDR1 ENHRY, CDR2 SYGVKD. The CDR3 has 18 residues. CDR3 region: CASFPTPGRQNSFYGYTF.

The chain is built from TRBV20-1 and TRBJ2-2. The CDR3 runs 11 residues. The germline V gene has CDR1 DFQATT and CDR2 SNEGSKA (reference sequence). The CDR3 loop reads CSATPTGELFF.

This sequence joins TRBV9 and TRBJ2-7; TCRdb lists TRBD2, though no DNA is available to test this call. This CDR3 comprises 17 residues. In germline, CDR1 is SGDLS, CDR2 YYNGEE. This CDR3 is CASSRLAGGNWIYEQYF.

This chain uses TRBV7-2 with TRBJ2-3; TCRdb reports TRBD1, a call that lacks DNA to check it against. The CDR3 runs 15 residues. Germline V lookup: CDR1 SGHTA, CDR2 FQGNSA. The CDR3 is CASSLGTGVMDTQYF.